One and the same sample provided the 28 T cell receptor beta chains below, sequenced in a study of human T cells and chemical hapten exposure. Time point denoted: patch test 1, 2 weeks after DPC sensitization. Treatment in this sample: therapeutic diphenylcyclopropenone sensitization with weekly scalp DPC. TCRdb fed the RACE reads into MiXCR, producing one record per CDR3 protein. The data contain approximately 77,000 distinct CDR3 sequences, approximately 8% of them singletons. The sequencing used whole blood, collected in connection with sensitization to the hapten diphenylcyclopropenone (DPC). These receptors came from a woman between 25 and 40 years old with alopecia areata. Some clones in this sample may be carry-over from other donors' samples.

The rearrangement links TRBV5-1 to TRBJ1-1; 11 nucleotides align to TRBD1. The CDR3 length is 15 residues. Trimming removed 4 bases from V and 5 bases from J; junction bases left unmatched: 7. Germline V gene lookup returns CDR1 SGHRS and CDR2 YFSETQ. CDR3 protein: CASSGGGQGGTEAFF. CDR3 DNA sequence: TGCGCCAGCAGCGGAGGGGGACAGGGGGGGACTGAAGCTTTCTTT.

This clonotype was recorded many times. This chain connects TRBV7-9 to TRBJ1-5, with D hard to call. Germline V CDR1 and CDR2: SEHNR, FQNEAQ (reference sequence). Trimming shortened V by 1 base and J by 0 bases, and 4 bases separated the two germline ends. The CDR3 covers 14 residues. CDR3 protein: CASSLDRSNQPQHF. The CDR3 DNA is TGTGCCAGCAGCTTAGACCGTAGCAATCAGCCCCAGCATTTT. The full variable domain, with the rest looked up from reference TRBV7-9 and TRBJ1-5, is DTGVSQNPRHKITKRGQNVTFRCDPISEHNRLYWYRQTLGQGPEFLTYFQNEAQLEKSRLLSDRFSAERPKGSFSTLEIQRTEQGDSAMYLCASSLDRSNQPQHFGDGTRLSIL.

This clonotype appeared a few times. The CDR3 nucleotides read TGTGCCAGCAGCTTAGCATCGGTGGGGGCTTTGAACACTGAAGCTTTCTTT. Translating it yields CASSLASVGALNTEAFF. The chain links TRBV7-9 to TRBJ1-1, with D possibly TRBD1 on 6 matching bases. The CDR3 loop spans 17 amino acids. The germline gives CDR1 SEHNR, CDR2 FQNEAQ (reference sequence). V was trimmed by 0 bases and J by 0 bases, leaving 14 bases between them.

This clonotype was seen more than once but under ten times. For the CDR3, the DNA is TGTGCCAGCACCCGCAGGGAGAACACTGAAGCTTTCTTT. This encodes CASTRRENTEAFF. The gene calls are TRBV6-6 and TRBJ1-1; D possibly corresponds to TRBD1 (5 bases). Trimming left V 7 bases short and J 1 base short, with 10 bases between. Germline CDR1 is MNHNY and CDR2 is SVGAGI (reference sequence). CDR3 length equals 13 residues.

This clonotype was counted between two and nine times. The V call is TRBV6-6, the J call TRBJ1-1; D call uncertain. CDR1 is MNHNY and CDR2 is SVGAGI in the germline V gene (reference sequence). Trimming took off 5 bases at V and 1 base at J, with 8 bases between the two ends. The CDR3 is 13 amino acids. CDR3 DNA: TGTGCCAGCAGTCGATATGCGAACACTGAAGCTTTCTTT. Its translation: CASSRYANTEAFF.

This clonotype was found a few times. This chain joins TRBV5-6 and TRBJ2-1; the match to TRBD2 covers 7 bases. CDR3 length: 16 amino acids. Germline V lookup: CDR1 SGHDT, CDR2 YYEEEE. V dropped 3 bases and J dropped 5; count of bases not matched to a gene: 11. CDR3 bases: TGTGCCAGCAGCTCGGGGGGTGGGGGTTTGAACAATGAGCAGTTCTTC. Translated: CASSSGGGGLNNEQFF.

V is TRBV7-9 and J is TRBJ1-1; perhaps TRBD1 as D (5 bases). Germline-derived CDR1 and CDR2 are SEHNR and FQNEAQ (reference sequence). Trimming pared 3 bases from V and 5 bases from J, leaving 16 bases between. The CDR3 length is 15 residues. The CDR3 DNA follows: TGTGCCAGCAGCTTCTTTGGAGGGGCTGGAACTGAAGCTTTCTTT. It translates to CASSFFGGAGTEAFF.

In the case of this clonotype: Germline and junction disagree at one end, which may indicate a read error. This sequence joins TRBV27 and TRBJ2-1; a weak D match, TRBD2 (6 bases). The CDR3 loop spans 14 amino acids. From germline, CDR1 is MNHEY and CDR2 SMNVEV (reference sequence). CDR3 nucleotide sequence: TGTGCCAGCAGTTTGGGGGTAACGGGAGATGAGCTGTTCTTC. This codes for CASSLGVTGDELFF.

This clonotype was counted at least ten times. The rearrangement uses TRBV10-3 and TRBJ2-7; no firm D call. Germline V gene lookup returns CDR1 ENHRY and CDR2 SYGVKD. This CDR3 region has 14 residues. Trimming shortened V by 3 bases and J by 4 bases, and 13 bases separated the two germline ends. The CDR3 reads CAISDLGPGYEQYF. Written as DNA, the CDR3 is TGTGCCATCAGTGACTTAGGTCCTGGTTACGAGCAGTACTTC.

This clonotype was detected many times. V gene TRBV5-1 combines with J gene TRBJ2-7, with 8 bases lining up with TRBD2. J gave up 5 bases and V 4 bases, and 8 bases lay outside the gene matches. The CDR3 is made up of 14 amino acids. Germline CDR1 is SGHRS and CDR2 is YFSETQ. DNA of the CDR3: TGCGCCAGCAGCCCCGCCGGGAGGGGTGACGAGCAGTACTTC. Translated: CASSPAGRGDEQYF. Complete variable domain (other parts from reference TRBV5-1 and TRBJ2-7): KAGVTQTPRYLIKTRGQQVTLSCSPISGHRSVSWYQQTPGQGLQFLFEYFSETQRNKGNFPGRFSGRQFSNSRSEMNVSTLELGDSALYLCASSPAGRGDEQYFGPGTRLTVT.

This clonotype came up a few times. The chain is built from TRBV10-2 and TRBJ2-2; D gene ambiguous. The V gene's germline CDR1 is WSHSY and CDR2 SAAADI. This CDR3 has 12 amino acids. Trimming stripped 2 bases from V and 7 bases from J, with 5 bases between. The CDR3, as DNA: TGCGCCAGCAGTGAGGTTATCGGGGAGCTGTTTTTT. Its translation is CASSEVIGELFF.

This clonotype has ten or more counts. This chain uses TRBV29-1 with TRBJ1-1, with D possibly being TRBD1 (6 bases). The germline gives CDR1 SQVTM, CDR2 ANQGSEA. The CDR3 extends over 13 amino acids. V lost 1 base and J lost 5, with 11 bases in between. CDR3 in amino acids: CSVEGQGRTEAFF. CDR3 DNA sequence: TGCAGCGTTGAAGGTCAGGGGAGGACTGAAGCTTTCTTT.

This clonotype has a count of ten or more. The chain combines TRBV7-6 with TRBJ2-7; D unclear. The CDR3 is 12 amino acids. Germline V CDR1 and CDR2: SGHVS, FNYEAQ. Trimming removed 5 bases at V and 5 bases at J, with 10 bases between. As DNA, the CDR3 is TGTGCCAGCAGCCAGATCACCGACGAGCAGTACTTC. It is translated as CASSQITDEQYF. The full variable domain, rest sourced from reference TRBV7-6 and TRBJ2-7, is GAGVSQSPRYKVTKRGQDVALRCDPISGHVSLYWYRQALGQGPEFLTYFNYEAQQDKSGLPNDRFSAERPEGSISTLTIQRTEQRDSAMYRCASSQITDEQYFGPGTRLTVT.

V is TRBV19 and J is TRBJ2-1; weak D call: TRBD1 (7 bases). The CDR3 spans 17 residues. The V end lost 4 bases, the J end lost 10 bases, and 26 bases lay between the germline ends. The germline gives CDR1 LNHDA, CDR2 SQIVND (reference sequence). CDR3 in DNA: TGTGCCAGTAGTAACCCGACAGGGCTGGCGGGAATTGGAGAGCAGTTCTTC. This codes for CASSNPTGLAGIGEQFF.

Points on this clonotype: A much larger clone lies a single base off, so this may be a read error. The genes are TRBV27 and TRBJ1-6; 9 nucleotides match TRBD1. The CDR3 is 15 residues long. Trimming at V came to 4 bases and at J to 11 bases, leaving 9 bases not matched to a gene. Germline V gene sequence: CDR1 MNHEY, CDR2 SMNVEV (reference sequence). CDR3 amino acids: CASSWDRVIGAPLHF. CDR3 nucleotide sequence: TGTGCCAGCAGTTGGGACAGGGTTATTGGTGCACCCCTCCACTTT.

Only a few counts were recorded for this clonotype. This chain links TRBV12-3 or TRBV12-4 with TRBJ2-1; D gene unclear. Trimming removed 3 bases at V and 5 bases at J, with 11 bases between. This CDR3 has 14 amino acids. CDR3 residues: CASSFFRSNNEQFF. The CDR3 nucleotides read TGTGCCAGCAGTTTTTTCCGGTCCAACAATGAGCAGTTCTTC.

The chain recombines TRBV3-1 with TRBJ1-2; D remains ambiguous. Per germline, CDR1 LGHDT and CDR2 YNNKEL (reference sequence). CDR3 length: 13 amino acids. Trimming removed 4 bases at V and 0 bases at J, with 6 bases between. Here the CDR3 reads CASSLEANYGYTF. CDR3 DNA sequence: TGTGCCAGCAGCCTGGAAGCTAACTATGGCTACACCTTC.

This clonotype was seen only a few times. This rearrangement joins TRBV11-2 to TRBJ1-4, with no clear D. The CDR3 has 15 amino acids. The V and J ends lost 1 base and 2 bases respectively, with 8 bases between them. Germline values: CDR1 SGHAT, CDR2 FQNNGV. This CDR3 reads CASSLGGRTNEKLFF. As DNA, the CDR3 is TGTGCCAGCAGCTTAGGCGGTCGCACTAATGAAAAACTGTTTTTT.

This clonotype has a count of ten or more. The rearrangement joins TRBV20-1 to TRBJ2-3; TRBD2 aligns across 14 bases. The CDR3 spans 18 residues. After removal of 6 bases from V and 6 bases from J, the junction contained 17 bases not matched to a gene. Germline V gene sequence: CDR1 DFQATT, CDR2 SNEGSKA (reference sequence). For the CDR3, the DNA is TGCAGTGCCCCCGGGACTAGCGGGGGCTTACCAGTTGTGGATACGCAGTATTTT. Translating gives CSAPGTSGGLPVVDTQYF.

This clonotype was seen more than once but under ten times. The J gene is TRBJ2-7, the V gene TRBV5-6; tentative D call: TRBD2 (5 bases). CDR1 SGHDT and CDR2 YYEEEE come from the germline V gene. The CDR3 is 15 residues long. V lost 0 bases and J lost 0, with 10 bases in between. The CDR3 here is CASSLAGKSSYEQYF. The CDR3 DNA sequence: TGTGCCAGCAGCTTGGCGGGGAAGAGCTCCTACGAGCAGTACTTC.

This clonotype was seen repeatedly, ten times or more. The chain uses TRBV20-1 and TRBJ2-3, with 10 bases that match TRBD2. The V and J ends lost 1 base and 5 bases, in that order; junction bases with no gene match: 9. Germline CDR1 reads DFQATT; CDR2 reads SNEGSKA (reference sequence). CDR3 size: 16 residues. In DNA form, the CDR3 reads TGCAGTGCTAGAGGGAGCGGGGGGGCGAGCGTAGATACGCAGTATTTT. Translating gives CSARGSGGASVDTQYF.

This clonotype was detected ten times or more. This CDR3 reads CAISRTGGWTDTQYF. The CDR3 region has the DNA TGTGCCATCAGTCGGACAGGGGGCTGGACAGATACGCAGTATTTT. The chain links TRBV10-3 to TRBJ2-3; 11 bases are a match to TRBD1. The germline CDR1 and CDR2 sequences are ENHRY and SYGVKD. Unmatched junction bases numbered 4, after V lost 5 bases and J lost 3 bases. The CDR3 is made up of 15 amino acids.

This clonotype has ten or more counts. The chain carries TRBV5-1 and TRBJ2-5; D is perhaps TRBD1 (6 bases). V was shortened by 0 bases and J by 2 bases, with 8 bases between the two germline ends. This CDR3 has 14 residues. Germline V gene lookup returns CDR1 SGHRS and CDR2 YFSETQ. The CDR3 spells CASSLDRDQETQYF. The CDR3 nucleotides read TGCGCCAGCAGCTTGGACAGGGATCAAGAGACCCAGTACTTC.

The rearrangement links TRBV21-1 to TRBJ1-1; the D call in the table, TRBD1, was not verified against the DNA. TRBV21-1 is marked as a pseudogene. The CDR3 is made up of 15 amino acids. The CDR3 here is CASSQKGQVGTEAFF. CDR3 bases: TGTGCCAGCAGCCAAAAAGGACAGGTGGGCACTGAAGCTTTCTTT.

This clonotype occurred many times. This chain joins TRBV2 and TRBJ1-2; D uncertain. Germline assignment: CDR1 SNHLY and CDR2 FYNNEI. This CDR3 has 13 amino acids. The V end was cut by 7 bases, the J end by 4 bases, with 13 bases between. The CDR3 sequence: CASNNPSLYGYTF. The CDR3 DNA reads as TGTGCCAGCAATAATCCGAGTCTCTATGGCTACACCTTC.

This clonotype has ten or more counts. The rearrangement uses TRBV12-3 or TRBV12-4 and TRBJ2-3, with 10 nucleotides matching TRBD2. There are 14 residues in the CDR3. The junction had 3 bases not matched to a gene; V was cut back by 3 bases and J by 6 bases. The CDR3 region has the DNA TGTGCCAGCAGTTTCCTAGCGGGGGTGGATACGCAGTATTTT. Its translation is CASSFLAGVDTQYF.

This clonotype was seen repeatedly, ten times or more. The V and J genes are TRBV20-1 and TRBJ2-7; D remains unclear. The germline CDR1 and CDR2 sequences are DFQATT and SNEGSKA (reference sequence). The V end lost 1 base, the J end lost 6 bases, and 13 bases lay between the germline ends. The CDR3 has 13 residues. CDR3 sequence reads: CSARGLSLREQYF. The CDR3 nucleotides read TGCAGTGCTAGAGGATTAAGTCTTCGCGAGCAGTACTTC.

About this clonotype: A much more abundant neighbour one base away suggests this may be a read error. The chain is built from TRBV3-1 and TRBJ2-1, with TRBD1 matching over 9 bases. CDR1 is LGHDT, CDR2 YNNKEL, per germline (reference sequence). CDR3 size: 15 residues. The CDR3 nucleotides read TGTGCCGGCAGCCCCAGACAGGGGGGTAGAAATGAGCAGTTCTTC. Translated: CAGSPRQGGRNEQFF.